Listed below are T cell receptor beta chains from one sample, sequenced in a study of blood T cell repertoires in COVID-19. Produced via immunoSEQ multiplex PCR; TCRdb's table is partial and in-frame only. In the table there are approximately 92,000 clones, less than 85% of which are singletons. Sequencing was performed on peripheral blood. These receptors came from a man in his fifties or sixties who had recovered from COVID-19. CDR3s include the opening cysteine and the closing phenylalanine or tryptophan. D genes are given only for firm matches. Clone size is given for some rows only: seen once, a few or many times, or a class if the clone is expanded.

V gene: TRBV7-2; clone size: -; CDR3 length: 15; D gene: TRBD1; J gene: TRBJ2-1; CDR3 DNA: TGTGCCAGCAGCTTATTGGGACAGGGTCCCAATGAGCAGTTCTTC; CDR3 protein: CASSLLGQGPNEQFF
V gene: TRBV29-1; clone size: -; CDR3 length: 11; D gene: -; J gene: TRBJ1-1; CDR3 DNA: TGCAGCGTCAGACAGAACACTGAAGCTTTCTTT; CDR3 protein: CSVRQNTEAFF
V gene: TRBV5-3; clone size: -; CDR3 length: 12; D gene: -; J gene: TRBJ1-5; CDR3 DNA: TGTGCCAGAAGCCTGTCCAATCAGCCCCAGCATTTT; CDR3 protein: CARSLSNQPQHF
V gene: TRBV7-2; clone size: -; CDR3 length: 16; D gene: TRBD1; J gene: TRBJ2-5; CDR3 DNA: TGTGCCAGCAGCATGCCGACAGGGGGCTCAGGAGAGACCCAGTACTTC; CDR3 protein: CASSMPTGGSGETQYF
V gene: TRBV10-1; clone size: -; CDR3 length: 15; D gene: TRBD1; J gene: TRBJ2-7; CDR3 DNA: TGCGCCAGCAGGGTGCCCAGGGACAGCACCTACGAGCAGTACTTC; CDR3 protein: CASRVPRDSTYEQYF
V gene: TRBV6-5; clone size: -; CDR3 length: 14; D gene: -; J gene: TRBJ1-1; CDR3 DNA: TGTGCCAGCAGTTACTCGGATGGCAGGGGTTCGGCTTTCTTT; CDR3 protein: CASSYSDGRGSAFF
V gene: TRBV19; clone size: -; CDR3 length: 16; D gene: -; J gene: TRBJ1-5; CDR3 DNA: TGTGCCAGTAGTATAGGGGCAGAGCATAGCAATCAGCCCCAGCATTTT; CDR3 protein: CASSIGAEHSNQPQHF
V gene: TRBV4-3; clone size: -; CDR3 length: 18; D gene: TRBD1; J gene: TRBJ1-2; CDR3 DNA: TGCGCCAGCAGCCAAGATCCCCCTAGGACAGGGGGGTACGATGGCTACACCTTC; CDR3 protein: CASSQDPPRTGGYDGYTF
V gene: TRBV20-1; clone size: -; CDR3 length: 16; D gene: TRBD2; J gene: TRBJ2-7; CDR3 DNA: TGCAGTGCTAGTATGTCAGGGACTAGCGGAGATTACGAGCAGTACTTC; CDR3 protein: CSASMSGTSGDYEQYF
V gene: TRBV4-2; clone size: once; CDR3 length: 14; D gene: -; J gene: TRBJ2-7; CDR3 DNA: TGTGCCAGCAGCCACGATGACTTTGTCTACGAGCAGTACTTC; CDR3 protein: CASSHDDFVYEQYF
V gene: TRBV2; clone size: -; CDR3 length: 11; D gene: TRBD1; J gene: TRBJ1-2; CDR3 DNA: TGTGCCAGCAGGACAGGGTATGGCTACACCTTC; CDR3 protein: CASRTGYGYTF
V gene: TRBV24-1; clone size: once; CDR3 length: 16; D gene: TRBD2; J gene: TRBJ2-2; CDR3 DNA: TGTGCCACCAGTGATTTAGCGGGAGGGGACACCGGGGAGCTGTTTTTT; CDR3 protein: CATSDLAGGDTGELFF
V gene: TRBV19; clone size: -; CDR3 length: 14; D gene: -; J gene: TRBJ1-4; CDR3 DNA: TGTGCCAGTCTGGAAGAGGTACCTAATGAAAAACTGTTTTTT; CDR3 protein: CASLEEVPNEKLFF
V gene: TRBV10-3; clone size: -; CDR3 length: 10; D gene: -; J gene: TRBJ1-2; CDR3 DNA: TGTGCCACCCTAGGGGATGGCTACACCTTC; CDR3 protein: CATLGDGYTF
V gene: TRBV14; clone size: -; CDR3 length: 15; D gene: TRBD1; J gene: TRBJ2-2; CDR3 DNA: TGTGCCAGCAGACGTGGGACAGCGAACACCGGGGAGCTGTTTTTT; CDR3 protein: CASRRGTANTGELFF
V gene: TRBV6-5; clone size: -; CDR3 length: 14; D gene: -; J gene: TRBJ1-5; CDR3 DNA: TGTGCCAGCAGAGACACTTATAGCAATCAGCCCCAGCATTTT; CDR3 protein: CASRDTYSNQPQHF
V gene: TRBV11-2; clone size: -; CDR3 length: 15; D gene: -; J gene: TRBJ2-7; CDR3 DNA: TGTGCCAGCAGCAACAATGCGGGGGCTTCCTACGAGCAGTACTTC; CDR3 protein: CASSNNAGASYEQYF
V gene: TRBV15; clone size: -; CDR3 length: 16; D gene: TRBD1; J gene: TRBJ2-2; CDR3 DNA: TGTGCCACCAGCAGGGGTACAGGGGTCGGGACCGGGGAGCTGTTTTTT; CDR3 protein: CATSRGTGVGTGELFF
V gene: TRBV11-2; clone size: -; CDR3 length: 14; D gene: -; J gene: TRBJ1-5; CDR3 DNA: TGTGCCAGCAGCTTAGAATCGAGCAATCAGCCCCAGCATTTT; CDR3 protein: CASSLESSNQPQHF
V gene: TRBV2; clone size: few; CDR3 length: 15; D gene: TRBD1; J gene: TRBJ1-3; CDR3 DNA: TGTGCCAGCAGTGACGACAGGGGTTTAGGAAACACCATATATTTT; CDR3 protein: CASSDDRGLGNTIYF
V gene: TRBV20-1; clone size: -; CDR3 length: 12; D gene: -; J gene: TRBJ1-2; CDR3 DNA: TGCAGTGCTAGTCCAGGGAACTATGGCTACACCTTC; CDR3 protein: CSASPGNYGYTF
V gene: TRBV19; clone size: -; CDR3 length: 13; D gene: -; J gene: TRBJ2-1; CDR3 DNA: TGTGCCAGTAGGAAGACTAATTACAATGAGCAGTTCTTC; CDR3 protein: CASRKTNYNEQFF
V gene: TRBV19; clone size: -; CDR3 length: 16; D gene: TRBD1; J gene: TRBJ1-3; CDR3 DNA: TGTGCCAGTAGTATTTACGGGACAGGGATAGGAAACACCATATATTTT; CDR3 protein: CASSIYGTGIGNTIYF
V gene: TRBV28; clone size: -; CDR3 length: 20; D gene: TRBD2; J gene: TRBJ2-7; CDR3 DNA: TGTGCCAGCAGTCATCTCAGACTAGCGGGAGGAGTTGGGGTGGGCTACGAGCAGTACTTC; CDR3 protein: CASSHLRLAGGVGVGYEQYF
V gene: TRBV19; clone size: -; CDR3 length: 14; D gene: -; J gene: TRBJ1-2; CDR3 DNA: TGTGCCAGTAGTAAAGTTAACAGGCCCTATGGCTACACCTTC; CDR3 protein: CASSKVNRPYGYTF
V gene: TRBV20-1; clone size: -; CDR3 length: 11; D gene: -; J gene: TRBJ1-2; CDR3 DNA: TGCAGTGCTACCACGGAGGGTGGCTACACCTTC; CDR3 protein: CSATTEGGYTF
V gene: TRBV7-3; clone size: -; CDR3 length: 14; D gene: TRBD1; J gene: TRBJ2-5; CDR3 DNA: TGTGCCAGCAGCCAGGGGACAGGTCAAGAGACCCAGTACTTC; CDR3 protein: CASSQGTGQETQYF
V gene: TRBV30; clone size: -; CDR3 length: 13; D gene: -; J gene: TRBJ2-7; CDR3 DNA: TGTGCCTGGAGCCCGGGACACCGTAAAGAGCAGTACTTC; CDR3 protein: CAWSPGHRKEQYF
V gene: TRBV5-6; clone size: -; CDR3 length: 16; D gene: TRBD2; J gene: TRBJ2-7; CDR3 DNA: TGTGCCAGCAGCGCCGGGGCAGCGGGAGGGCCCTACGAGCAGTACTTC; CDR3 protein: CASSAGAAGGPYEQYF
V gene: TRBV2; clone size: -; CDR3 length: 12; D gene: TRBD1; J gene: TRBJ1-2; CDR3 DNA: TGTGCCAGCAGAGGAGGGGGCAGGGGCTACACCTTC; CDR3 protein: CASRGGGRGYTF
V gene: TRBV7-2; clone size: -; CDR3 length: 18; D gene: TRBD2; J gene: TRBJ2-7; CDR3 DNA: TGTGCCAGCAGCTTAGCGGGAGTAGCGGGAGGAGGGTCCTACGAGCAGTACTTC; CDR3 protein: CASSLAGVAGGGSYEQYF
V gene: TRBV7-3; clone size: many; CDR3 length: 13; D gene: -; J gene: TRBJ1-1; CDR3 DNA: TGTGCCAGCAGCCAGAGCGTACAGGGAGAAGCTTTCTTT; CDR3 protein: CASSQSVQGEAFF
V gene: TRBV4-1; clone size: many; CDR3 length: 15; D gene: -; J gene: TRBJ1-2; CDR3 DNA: TGCGCCAGCAGCCAAGAGCGACCAGGGTCAAGTGGCTACACCTTC; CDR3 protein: CASSQERPGSSGYTF